This TCR beta chain came from a study of T cell responses to AZD1222 COVID-19 vaccine. Method: immunoSEQ multiplex PCR; TCRdb's copy keeps in-frame clones and lacks some. The sample has about 170,000 clones; approximately 90% are singletons. Per germline, CDR1 SGHRS and CDR2 YFSETQ. Unmatched junction bases numbered 7, after V lost 0 bases and J lost 1 base. This CDR3 is built from 17 residues. The sample was peripheral blood, taken 28 days after the second AZD1222 dose. The clonotype originates from an adult who received the AZD1222 COVID-19 vaccine. V usage is TRBV5-1 and J usage is TRBJ2-1; 7 nucleotides match TRBD2. CDR3 residues: CASSLAGWGGSYNEQFF. CDR3 DNA: TGCGCCAGCAGCTTGGCCGGCTGGGGGGGATCCTACAATGAGCAGTTCTTC.